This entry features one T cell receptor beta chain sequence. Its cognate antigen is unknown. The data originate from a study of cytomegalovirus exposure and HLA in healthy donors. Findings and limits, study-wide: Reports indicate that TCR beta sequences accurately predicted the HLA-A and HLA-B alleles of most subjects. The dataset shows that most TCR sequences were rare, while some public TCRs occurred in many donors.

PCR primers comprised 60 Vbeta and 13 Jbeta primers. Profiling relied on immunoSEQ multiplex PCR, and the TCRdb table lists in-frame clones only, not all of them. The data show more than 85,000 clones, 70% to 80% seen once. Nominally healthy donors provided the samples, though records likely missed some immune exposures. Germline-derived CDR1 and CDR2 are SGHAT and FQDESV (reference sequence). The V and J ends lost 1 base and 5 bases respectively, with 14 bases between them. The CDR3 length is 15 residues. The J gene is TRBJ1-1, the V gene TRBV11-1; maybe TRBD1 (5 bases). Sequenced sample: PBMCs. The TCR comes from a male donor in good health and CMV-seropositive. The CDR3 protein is CASSLEGRAKTEAFF. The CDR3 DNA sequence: TGTGCCAGCAGCTTAGAGGGCAGGGCTAAGACTGAAGCTTTCTTT.